This T cell receptor beta chain originates from a study of cytomegalovirus exposure and HLA in healthy donors. As for this clone: Its antigen is as yet unknown.

With 6 bases clipped from V and 4 bases from J, the junction kept 9 bases outside the gene matches. This CDR3 region has 14 residues. Germline loops: CDR1 SGHNT, CDR2 YYREEE (reference sequence). Findings of the study overall: It was shown in a later analysis that HLA-associated TCR beta chains were more clonally expanded than other, equally common chains. One later analysis reportedly identified an Asian-associated ancestry cluster that showed fewer N-insertions than the roughly 600-donor mean. For most TCR beta V segments, an earlier analysis put the productive rate at about 87% or about 30% of the time.

PCR primers comprised 60 Vbeta and 13 Jbeta primers. Assay: immunoSEQ multiplex PCR; the TCRdb copy retains only in-frame clones and omits some. The data show about 160,000 clones, approximately 80% seen once. This clonotype was obtained from a young man in good health and CMV-seronegative. Sequencing used PBMCs. J is TRBJ1-1 and V is TRBV5-4; 7 nucleotides match TRBD1. CDR3 loop: CASTFLEGATEAFF. The DNA for the CDR3 is TGTGCCAGCACCTTCCTGGAGGGGGCCACTGAAGCTTTCTTT.